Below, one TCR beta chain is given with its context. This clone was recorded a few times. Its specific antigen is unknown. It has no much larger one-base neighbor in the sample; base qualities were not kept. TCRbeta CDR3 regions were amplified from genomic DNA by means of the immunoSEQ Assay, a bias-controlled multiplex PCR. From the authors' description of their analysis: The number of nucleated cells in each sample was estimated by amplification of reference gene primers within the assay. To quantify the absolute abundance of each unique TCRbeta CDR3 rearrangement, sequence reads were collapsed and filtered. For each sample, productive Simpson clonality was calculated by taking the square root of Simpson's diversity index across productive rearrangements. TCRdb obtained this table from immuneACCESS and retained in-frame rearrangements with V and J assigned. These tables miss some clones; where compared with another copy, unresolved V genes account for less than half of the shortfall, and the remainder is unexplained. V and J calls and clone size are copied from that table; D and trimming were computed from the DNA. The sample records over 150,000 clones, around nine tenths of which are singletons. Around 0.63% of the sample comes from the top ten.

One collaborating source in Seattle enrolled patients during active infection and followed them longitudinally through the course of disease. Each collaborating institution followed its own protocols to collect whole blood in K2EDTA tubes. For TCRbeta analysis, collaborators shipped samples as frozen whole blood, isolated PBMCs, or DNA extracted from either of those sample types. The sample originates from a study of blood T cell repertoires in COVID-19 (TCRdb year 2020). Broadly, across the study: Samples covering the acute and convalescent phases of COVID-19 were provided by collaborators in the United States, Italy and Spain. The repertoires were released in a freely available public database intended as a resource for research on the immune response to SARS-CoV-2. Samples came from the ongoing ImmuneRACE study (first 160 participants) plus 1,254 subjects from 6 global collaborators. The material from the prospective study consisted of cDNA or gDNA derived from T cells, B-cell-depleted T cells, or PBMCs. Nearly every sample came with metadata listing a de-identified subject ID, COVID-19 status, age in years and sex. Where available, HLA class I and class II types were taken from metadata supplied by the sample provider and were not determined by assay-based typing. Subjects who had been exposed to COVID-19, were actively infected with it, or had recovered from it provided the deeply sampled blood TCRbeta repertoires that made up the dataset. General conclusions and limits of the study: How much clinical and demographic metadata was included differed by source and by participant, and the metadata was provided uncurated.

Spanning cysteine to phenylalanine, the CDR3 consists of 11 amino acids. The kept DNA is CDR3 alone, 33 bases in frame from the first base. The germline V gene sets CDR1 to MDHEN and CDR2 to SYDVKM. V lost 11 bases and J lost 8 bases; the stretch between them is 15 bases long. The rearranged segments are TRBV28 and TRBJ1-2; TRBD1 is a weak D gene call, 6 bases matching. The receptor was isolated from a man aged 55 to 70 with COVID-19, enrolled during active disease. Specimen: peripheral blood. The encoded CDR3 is CALQGLGGYTF. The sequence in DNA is TGTGCCCTACAGGGCCTTGGGGGCTACACCTTC.